The 5 T cell receptor beta chains below come from one sample, sequenced in a study of chemoradiotherapy in HPV16-positive cancers (dated by TCRdb to 2021 to 2024). The method behind the library was the immunoSEQ multiplex PCR assay. The table comes from immuneACCESS by way of TCRdb, which keeps in-frame sequences with V and J called. Part of the clones is missing from these tables; in studies checked, under half for an unresolved V gene and the rest for unknown reasons. The sample includes about 8,800 clones, with roughly 70% observed a single time. The ten largest account for 10% of the sample. The specimen was tumor tissue, collected from a patient who underwent chemoradiotherapy. The origin of the receptors is a human donor with HPV-associated anogenital cancer.

By sample share, this clone is medium-sized. This chain uses TRBV29-1 with TRBJ1-1; no reliable D call. With 4 bases removed from V and 2 bases from J, the gap between germline ends came to 5 bases. The germline V gene encodes CDR1 SQVTM and CDR2 ANQGSEA. The CDR3 consists of 11 residues. In nucleotides, the CDR3 is TGCAGCGTTGTCCATAACACTGAAGCTTTCTTT. It yields the protein CSVVHNTEAFF.

The chain employs TRBV18 and TRBJ1-5; 7 bases are shared with TRBD1. CDR1 is KGHSH, CDR2 LQKENI, per germline. The CDR3 runs 15 residues. Trimming removed 2 bases from V and 4 bases from J; junction bases left unmatched: 5. The CDR3 DNA is TGTGCCAGCTCACCAGACGGGACAGCAAATCAGCCCCAGCATTTT. It specifies CASSPDGTANQPQHF. Combining the CDR3 with reference TRBV18 and TRBJ1-5 gives the whole variable domain NAGVMQNPRHLVRRRGQEARLRCSPMKGHSHVYWYRQLPEEGLKFMVYLQKENIIDESGMPKERFSAEFPKEGPSILRIQQVVRGDSAAYFCASSPDGTANQPQHFGDGTRLSIL.

The chain carries TRBV10-2 and TRBJ2-1; D could derive from TRBD1 or TRBD2 (6 bases each). Germline loops: CDR1 WSHSY, CDR2 SAAADI. V lost 0 bases and J lost 12, with 18 bases in between. The CDR3 totals 15 residues. The CDR3 sequence: CASSESRVGGPRQFF. CDR3 nucleotides: TGCGCCAGCAGTGAGTCACGAGTCGGGGGCCCCAGGCAGTTCTTC.

By share, this clone ranks as medium-sized. J is TRBJ1-2 and V is TRBV5-8; 8 nucleotides align to TRBD1. CDR3 size: 17 residues. Per germline, CDR1 SGHTS and CDR2 YDEGEE. The ends lost 2 bases at V and 2 bases at J; junction bases unmatched: 11. This CDR3 is CASSFSLGTGTNYGYTF. Written as DNA, the CDR3 is TGTGCCAGCAGCTTCTCTTTGGGGACAGGAACGAACTATGGCTACACCTTC.

This chain connects TRBV28 to TRBJ1-4; 10 nucleotides line up with TRBD1. V lost 5 bases to trimming and J lost 8 bases; unmatched junction nucleotides: 5. Germline V CDR1 and CDR2: MDHEN, SYDVKM. This CDR3 is 14 amino acids long. As DNA, the CDR3 is TGTGCCAGCAGTCCGGACAGGGGGAGAGAAAAACTGTTTTTT. It encodes CASSPDRGREKLFF.